The clone carrying this T cell receptor beta chain has a count of ten or more. Its target is unknown. There are 14 residues in the CDR3. The germline CDR1 and CDR2 sequences are SEHNR and FQNEAQ (reference sequence). Trimming took off 5 bases at V and 6 bases at J, with 17 bases between the two ends. The data originate from a study of human T cells and chemical hapten exposure. Background on the study: Diphenylcyclopropenone, dosed weekly to the scalp, was given to patients throughout the roughly 25-week study. Chiefly women, the patients showed alopecia areata, totalis or universalis. Per-sample variation in TCR yield stemmed mainly from small pooled library volume differences. Study-wide results and limits: Among TCRs, those above 1 in 1000 frequency were unaffected by DPC sensitization.

Time point defined: pre-sensitization, week 0. As for treatment: therapeutic diphenylcyclopropenone sensitization with weekly scalp DPC. Using its own MiXCR run on the RACE reads, TCRdb lists one record per CDR3 protein. The data hold roughly 380,000 distinct CDR3 sequences, with roughly 4.6% observed a single time. J is TRBJ2-7 and V is TRBV7-9, with a weak D call TRBD2 (6 bases). This TCR was recovered from a woman aged 45 to 65 with alopecia areata. Some clones in this sample may be carry-over from other donors' samples. The input for sequencing was whole blood, taken in connection with sensitization to the hapten diphenylcyclopropenone (DPC). The CDR3 loop reads CASSRGLGGAEQYF. In DNA, the CDR3 is TGTGCCAGCAGCCGGGGACTTGGAGGAGCCGAGCAGTACTTC.